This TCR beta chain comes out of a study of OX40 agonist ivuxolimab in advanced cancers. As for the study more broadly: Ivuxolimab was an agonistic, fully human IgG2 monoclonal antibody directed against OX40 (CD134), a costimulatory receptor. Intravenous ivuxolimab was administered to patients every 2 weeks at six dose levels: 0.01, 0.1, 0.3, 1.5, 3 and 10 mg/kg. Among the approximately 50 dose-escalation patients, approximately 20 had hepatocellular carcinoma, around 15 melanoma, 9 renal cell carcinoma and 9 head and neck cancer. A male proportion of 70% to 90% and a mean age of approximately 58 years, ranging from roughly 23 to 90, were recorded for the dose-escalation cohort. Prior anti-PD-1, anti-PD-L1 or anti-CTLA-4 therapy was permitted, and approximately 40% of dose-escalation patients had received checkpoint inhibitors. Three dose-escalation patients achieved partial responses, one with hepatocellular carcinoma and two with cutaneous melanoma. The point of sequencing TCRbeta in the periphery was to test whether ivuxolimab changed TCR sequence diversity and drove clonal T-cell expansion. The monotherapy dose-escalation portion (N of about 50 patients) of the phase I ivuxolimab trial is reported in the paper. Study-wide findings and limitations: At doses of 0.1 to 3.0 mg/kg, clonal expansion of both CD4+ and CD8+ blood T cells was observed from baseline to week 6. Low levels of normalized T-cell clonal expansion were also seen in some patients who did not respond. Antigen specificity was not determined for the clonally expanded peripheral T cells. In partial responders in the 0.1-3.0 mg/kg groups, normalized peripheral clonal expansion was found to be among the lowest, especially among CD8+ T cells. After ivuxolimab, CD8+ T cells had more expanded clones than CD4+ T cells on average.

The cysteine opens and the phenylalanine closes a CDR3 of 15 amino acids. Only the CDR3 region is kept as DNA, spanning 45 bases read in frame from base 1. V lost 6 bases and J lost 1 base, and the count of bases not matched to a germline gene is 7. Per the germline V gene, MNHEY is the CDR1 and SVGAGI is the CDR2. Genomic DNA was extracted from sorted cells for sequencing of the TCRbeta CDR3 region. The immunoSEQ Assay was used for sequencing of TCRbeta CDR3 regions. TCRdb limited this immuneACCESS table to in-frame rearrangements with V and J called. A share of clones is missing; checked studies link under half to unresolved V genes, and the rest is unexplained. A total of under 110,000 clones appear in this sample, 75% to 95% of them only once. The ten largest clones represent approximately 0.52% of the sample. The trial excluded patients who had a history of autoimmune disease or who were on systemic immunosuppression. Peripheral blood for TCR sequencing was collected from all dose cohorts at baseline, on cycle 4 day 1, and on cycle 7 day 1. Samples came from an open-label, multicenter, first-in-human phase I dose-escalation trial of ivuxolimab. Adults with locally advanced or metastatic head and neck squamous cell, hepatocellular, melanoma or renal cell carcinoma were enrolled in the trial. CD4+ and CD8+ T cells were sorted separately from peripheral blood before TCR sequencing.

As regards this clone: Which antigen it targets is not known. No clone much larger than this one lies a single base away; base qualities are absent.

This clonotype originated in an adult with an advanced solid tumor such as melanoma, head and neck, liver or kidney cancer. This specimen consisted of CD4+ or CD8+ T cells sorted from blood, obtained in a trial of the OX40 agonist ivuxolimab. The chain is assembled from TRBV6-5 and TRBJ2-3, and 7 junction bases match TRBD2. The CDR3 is CASSLGGGGTDTQYF. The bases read TGTGCCAGCAGCCTAGGCGGGGGAGGCACAGATACGCAGTATTTT.